This T cell receptor beta chain was found in a study of blood T cell repertoires in COVID-19. For the study at large: Collection of acute and convalescent COVID-19 samples took place in the United States, Italy and Spain. Sample material is recorded as cDNA or gDNA derived from T cells, B-cell-depleted T cells, or PBMCs.

Study processing details: It was from reference gene primer amplification that nucleated cell counts were estimated. The table came from immunoSEQ multiplex PCR; TCRdb's copy has only in-frame clones and leaves some out. The D gene and trimming were derived from the DNA, and the V and J assignments and clone size from that table. The table includes 29,000 or so clones, 92% detected once. This CDR3 region has 14 residues. Germline V gene data show CDR1 as MGHRA and CDR2 as YSYEKL. The trim removed 2 bases at V and 8 bases at J, leaving 5 bases unmatched. The sequence derives from a man between 50 and 59 years old with active COVID-19. The chain recombines TRBV4-1 with TRBJ1-4; TRBD1 matches at 7 bases. The sequenced material came from peripheral blood. Written as DNA, the CDR3 is TGCGCCAGCAGCCAACCGCAGGGGGGAGAAAAACTGTTTTTT. Translated, it gives CASSQPQGGEKLFF.